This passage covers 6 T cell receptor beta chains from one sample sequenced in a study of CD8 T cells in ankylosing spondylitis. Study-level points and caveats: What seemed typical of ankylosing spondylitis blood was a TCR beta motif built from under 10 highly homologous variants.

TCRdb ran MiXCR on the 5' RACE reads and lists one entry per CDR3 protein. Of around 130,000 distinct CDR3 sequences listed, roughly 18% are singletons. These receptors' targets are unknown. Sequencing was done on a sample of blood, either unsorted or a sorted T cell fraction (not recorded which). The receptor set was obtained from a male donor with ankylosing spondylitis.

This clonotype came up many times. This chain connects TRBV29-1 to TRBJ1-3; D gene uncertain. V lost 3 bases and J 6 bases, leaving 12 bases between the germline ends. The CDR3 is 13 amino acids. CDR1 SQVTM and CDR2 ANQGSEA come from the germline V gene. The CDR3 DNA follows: TGCAGCGTTGAGGAGAGGGCTCTAAACACCATATATTTT. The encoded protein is CSVEERALNTIYF. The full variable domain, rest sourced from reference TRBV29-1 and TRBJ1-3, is SAVISQKPSRDICQRGTSLTIQCQVDSQVTMMFWYRQQPGQSLTLIATANQGSEATYESGFVIDKFPISRPNLTFSTLTVSNMSPEDSSIYLCSVEERALNTIYFGEGSWLTVV.

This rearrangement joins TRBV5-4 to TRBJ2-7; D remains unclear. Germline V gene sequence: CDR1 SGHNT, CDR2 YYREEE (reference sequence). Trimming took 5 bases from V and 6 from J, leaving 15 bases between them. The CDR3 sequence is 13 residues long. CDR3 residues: CASSSGPVGEQYF. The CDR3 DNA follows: TGTGCCAGCAGTTCCGGACCCGTTGGCGAGCAGTACTTC.

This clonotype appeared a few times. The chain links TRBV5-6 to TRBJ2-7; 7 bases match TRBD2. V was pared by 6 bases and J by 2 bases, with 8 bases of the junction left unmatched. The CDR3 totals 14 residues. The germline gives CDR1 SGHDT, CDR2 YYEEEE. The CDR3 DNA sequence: TGTGCCAGCACCCGTAGCGGGCTACCCTACGAGCAGTACTTC. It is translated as CASTRSGLPYEQYF.

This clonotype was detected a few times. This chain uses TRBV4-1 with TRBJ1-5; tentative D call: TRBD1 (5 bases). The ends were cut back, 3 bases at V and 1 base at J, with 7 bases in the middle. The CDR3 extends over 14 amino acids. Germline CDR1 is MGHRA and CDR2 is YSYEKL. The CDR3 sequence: CASSQGGSNQPQHF. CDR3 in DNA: TGCGCCAGCAGCCAGGGGGGGAGCAATCAGCCCCAGCATTTT.

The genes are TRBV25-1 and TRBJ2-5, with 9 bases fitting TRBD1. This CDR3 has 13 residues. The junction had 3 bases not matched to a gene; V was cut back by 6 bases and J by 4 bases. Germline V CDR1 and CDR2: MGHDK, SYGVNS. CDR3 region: CASRVGQGETQYF. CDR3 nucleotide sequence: TGTGCCAGCAGAGTGGGACAGGGAGAGACCCAGTACTTC.

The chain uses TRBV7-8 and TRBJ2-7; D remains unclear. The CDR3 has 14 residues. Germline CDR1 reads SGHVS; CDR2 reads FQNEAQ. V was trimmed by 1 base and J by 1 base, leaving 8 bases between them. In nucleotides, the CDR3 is TGTGCCAGCAGCTTAGTTGCCACATCCTACGAGCAGTACTTC. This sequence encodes CASSLVATSYEQYF. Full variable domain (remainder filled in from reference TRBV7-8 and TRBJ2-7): GAGVSQSPRYKVAKRGQDVALRCDPISGHVSLFWYQQALGQGPEFLTYFQNEAQLDKSGLPSDRFFAERPEGSVSTLKIQRTQQEDSAVYLCASSLVATSYEQYFGPGTRLTVT.